The 13 T cell receptor beta chains listed next were all sequenced from one sample in a study of response to subunit inactivated influenza vaccine. A single record per CDR3 protein comes from TCRdb applying MiXCR to the RT-PCR reads. Of 300,000 to 350,000 distinct CDR3 sequences in the sample, approximately 21% were seen once. The sample was PBMCs from blood, taken about 20 months after vaccination. These TCRs come from a man aged 45-69 years who received an inactivated influenza vaccine.

The sample holds a few counts of this clonotype. The chain recombines TRBV6-1 with TRBJ1-6; D gene uncertain. Trimming left V 5 bases short and J 6 bases short, with 14 bases between. Germline V gives CDR1 MNHNS, CDR2 SASEGT. This CDR3 comprises 15 residues. CDR3 DNA: TGTGCCAGCAGTCTCCTTGGTGTTATTAATTCACCCCTCCACTTT. Translated: CASSLLGVINSPLHF.

V usage is TRBV5-1 and J usage is TRBJ1-2; 8 nucleotides line up with TRBD1. With 1 base clipped from V and 1 base from J, the junction kept 3 bases outside the gene matches. Germline CDR1 SGHRS, CDR2 YFSETQ. The CDR3 length is 15 residues. Written as DNA, the CDR3 is TGCGCCAGCAGCTTGCAGGGGGCACGTAACTATGGCTACACCTTC. Translation gives CASSLQGARNYGYTF.

The chain couples TRBV3-1 to TRBJ1-2, with 8 positions matching TRBD1. The germline gives CDR1 LGHDT, CDR2 YNNKEL (reference sequence). The CDR3 has 14 residues. Germline trimming cut 1 base from V and 5 bases from J; bases unmatched to any gene: 3. In DNA, the CDR3 is TGTGCCAGCAGCCAAGGACAGGGGCAATATGGCTACACCTTC. Translated: CASSQGQGQYGYTF.

This clonotype was seen a handful of times. DNA of the CDR3: TGCAGTGCTAGAGATAGGGCAGGGGTTATTAATCAGCCCCAGCATTTT. Its protein product is CSARDRAGVINQPQHF. This sequence joins TRBV20-1 and TRBJ1-5; TRBD1 might be the D (6 bases). This CDR3 has 16 residues. V lost 0 bases and J 4 bases, leaving 16 bases between the germline ends. Germline-derived CDR1 and CDR2 are DFQATT and SNEGSKA (reference sequence).

This sequence joins TRBV6-4 and TRBJ2-1, with D unresolved. This CDR3 has 18 amino acids. V lost 2 bases to trimming and J lost 3 bases, with 20 bases between them. Germline CDR1 is MRHNA and CDR2 is SNTAGT. The CDR3 region has the DNA TGTGCCAGCAGTGACCGAAATAGCACAGAACCAAACTACAATGAGCAGTTCTTC. This translates into CASSDRNSTEPNYNEQFF.

DNA for the CDR3: TGTGCCAGCAGCACCCGGGGGCAGACCCACACCGGGGAGCTGTTTTTT. Its protein is CASSTRGQTHTGELFF. The chain employs TRBV6-1 and TRBJ2-2, with D perhaps being TRBD1 or TRBD2 (6 bases each). Germline values: CDR1 MNHNS, CDR2 SASEGT. The CDR3 length is 16 residues. V lost 6 bases to trimming and J lost 3 bases, with 17 bases between them.

This clonotype was counted between two and nine times. The chain recombines TRBV20-1 with TRBJ1-3; D remains ambiguous. Germline values: CDR1 DFQATT, CDR2 SNEGSKA (reference sequence). This CDR3 is 16 amino acids long. V lost 0 bases and J 0 bases, leaving 12 bases between the germline ends. CDR3 amino acids: CSARDGYYFSGNTIYF. The CDR3 nucleotides read TGCAGTGCTAGAGATGGCTATTATTTCTCTGGAAACACCATATATTTT.

This clonotype was recorded many times. The V gene is TRBV19, the J gene TRBJ1-5; D is possibly TRBD1 (6 bases). CDR1 and CDR2 from the germline V gene are LNHDA and SQIVND (reference sequence). V lost 3 bases and J 2 bases, leaving 14 bases between the germline ends. The CDR3 runs 16 residues. The CDR3 here is CASSITGMRGNQPQHF. The CDR3 DNA is TGTGCCAGTAGTATCACAGGGATGAGGGGCAATCAGCCCCAGCATTTT.

On this clonotype itself: An end of the junction does not agree with germline; a read error may underlie this. The genes are TRBV4-2 and TRBJ1-5, with a weak D call TRBD1 (5 bases). Germline-derived CDR1 and CDR2 are LGHNA and YNFKEQ. The CDR3 spans 16 residues. The CDR3 loop reads CTSSQDPQGGNQPQHF. The DNA for the CDR3 is TGTACCAGCAGCCAAGATCCCCAGGGAGGCAATCAGCCCCAGCATTTT.

This chain connects TRBV20-1 to TRBJ1-5; D unclear. The CDR3 sequence is 15 residues long. The V end was cut by 1 base, the J end by 0 bases, with 10 bases between. The germline V gene has CDR1 DFQATT and CDR2 SNEGSKA (reference sequence). For the CDR3, the DNA is TGCAGTGCTAGAGGTGCTCCATATAGCAATCAGCCCCAGCATTTT. Translation: CSARGAPYSNQPQHF.

The chain couples TRBV10-3 to TRBJ1-5; D gene ambiguous. V lost 6 bases to trimming and J lost 7 bases, with 13 bases between them. The CDR3 is 13 amino acids. Germline CDR1 reads ENHRY; CDR2 reads SYGVKD. CDR3 nucleotides: TGTGCCATCAGCGTAGACTGGGAGCAGCCCCAGCATTTT. Translating gives CAISVDWEQPQHF.

The chain combines TRBV20-1 with TRBJ1-2; 7 bases agree with TRBD1. Losses at the gene ends were 0 bases for V and 4 bases for J; bases not matched to a gene: 5. The CDR3 runs to 14 residues. Germline V gene sequence: CDR1 DFQATT, CDR2 SNEGSKA (reference sequence). In nucleotides, the CDR3 is TGCAGTGCTAGAGATCAGGGGGAAATCTATGGCTACACCTTC. It is translated as CSARDQGEIYGYTF.

The CDR3: CASSRGVGQGVNTIYF. Written as DNA, the CDR3 is TGTGCCAGCAGCCGAGGAGTGGGACAGGGGGTGAACACCATATATTTT. The chain links TRBV7-6 to TRBJ1-3; 11 positions agree with TRBD1. Germline V gene sequence: CDR1 SGHVS, CDR2 FNYEAQ. The CDR3 has 16 amino acids. Trimming removed 5 bases from V and 7 bases from J; junction bases left unmatched: 10.